This is a list of T cell receptor beta chains from one sample in a study of CD8 T cells in Susac syndrome. TCRdb independently ran MiXCR on the immunoSEQ multiplex PCR reads; one entry per CDR3 protein. Of some 97,000 distinct CDR3 sequences in the sample, roughly 96% were seen once. Sequenced material: CD8+ T cells from PBMCs. These receptors all come from a human donor with Susac syndrome. The CDR3 runs from the conserved cysteine through the conserved F or W. Each record gives: J gene, D gene, clone size, V gene, CDR3 DNA, CDR3 protein. D genes are given only for firm matches. The size of a clone is reported for some rows only, either as once, few or many, or as a class for expanded clones.

TRBJ1-2,.,.,TRBV27,TGTGCCAGCAGTTTTTACGGAGGGGCAGGGAGGGACTATGGCTACACCTTC,CASSFYGGAGRDYGYTF
TRBJ1-2,.,.,TRBV29-1,TGCAGCGTTGAGGTCAGGTGGCTGCGTGGCTACACCTTC,CSVEVRWLRGYTF
TRBJ2-2,.,.,TRBV29-1,TGCAGCGGGAGGGACAACGCGAACACCGGGGAGCTGTTTTTT,CSGRDNANTGELFF
TRBJ2-5,.,once,TRBV28,TGTGCCAGCAGTTTACCCAAGACTAGTCAGGAGACCCAGTACTTC,CASSLPKTSQETQYF
TRBJ2-1,.,.,TRBV1,TGCACCAGCAGCACCACGGCGGGGGTGAACAGTGAGCAGTTCTTC,CTSSTTAGVNSEQFF
TRBJ2-1,TRBD1,.,TRBV5-1,TGCGCCAGCAGCGCAGGGGGCCTTGAGCAGTTCTTC,CASSAGGLEQFF
TRBJ2-7,TRBD2,.,TRBV20-1,TGCAGTGCTACTGCCGGGGAGGGCCTCCTCTCCTACGAGCAGTACTTC,CSATAGEGLLSYEQYF
TRBJ2-7,TRBD2,.,TRBV20-1,TGCAGTGCTAGTGGGGGGGAATCCTACGAGCAGTACTTC,CSASGGESYEQYF
TRBJ2-7,.,few,TRBV29-1,TGCAGCGTTGAGAGGTCCAGGGCTCTAGGCGAGCAGTACTTC,CSVERSRALGEQYF
TRBJ2-4,TRBD2,.,TRBV15,TGTGCCGCAGCGGGACGGGGAAACATTCAGTACTTC,CAAAGRGNIQYF
TRBJ1-1,.,once,TRBV5-6,TGTGCCAGCAGCGTCATTGACAGATCGAACACTGAAGCTTTCTTT,CASSVIDRSNTEAFF
TRBJ1-1,TRBD1,.,TRBV12-3/TRBV12-4,TGTGCCAGCAGTGCCGGGACAGCAAAAGCTGAAGCTTTCTTT,CASSAGTAKAEAFF
TRBJ2-6,TRBD1,.,TRBV6-1,TGTGCCAGCAGTGAACCCGGGACAGGGGGCGTCCCTGGGGCCAACGTCCTGACTTTC,CASSEPGTGGVPGANVLTF
TRBJ2-1,.,.,TRBV29-1,TGCAGCGTTCCGGACTTTTCAAGCTATGAGCAGTTCTTC,CSVPDFSSYEQFF
TRBJ2-3,TRBD2,.,TRBV7-2,TGTGCCAGCAGCTTGTGGCGCGGGAGTACGACAGATACGCAGTATTTT,CASSLWRGSTTDTQYF
TRBJ2-7,TRBD1,.,TRBV9,TGTGCCAGCAGCGTGGGGGACAGGGGGTTCTCCTACGAGCAGTACTTC,CASSVGDRGFSYEQYF
TRBJ2-7,.,once,TRBV2,TGTGCCAGCAGTGAAGTTTGGGGAGGTGAGCAGTACTTC,CASSEVWGGEQYF
TRBJ2-1,TRBD1,few,TRBV29-1,TGCAGCGTTGAAGAGGACAGGGGGAGTGAGCAGTTCTTC,CSVEEDRGSEQFF
TRBJ2-1,.,.,TRBV11-2,TGTGCCAGCAGCTCACGAACCAATGAGCAGTTCTTC,CASSSRTNEQFF
TRBJ2-3,.,.,TRBV29-1,TGCAGCTACCACCCCCTGGTCGGCACAGATACGCAGTATTTT,CSYHPLVGTDTQYF
TRBJ1-1,.,.,TRBV14,TGTGCCAGCAGCCAAGCAGGGAGGCTAACTGAAGCTTTCTTT,CASSQAGRLTEAFF
TRBJ1-1,TRBD1,.,TRBV12-3/TRBV12-4,TGTGCCAGCCGGGACAGGTTGAACACTGAAGCTTTCTTT,CASRDRLNTEAFF
TRBJ1-6,.,.,TRBV4-1,TGCGCCAGCAGCCAAAGCGCGAGCGGGAATTCACCCCTCCACTTT,CASSQSASGNSPLHF
TRBJ1-1,TRBD1,.,TRBV5-1,TGCGCCAGCAGCCCAGGGGGACCCATGGACACTGAAGCTTTCTTT,CASSPGGPMDTEAFF
TRBJ2-7,.,.,TRBV28,TGTGCCAGCACCAAAGGGGACTCCTACGAGCAGTACTTC,CASTKGDSYEQYF
TRBJ1-2,TRBD1,.,TRBV6-1,TGTGCCAGCAGTAAACCCAGGGGGCAGGGAGGCAACTATGGCTACACCTTC,CASSKPRGQGGNYGYTF
TRBJ2-1,.,.,TRBV27,TGTGCCAGCAGTTTAGTGCCGCCCCCGAATGAGCAGTTCTTC,CASSLVPPPNEQFF
TRBJ2-5,.,.,TRBV29-1,TGCAGCGTTTCTTGGGGCCGGGAGACCCAGTACTTC,CSVSWGRETQYF
TRBJ2-1,TRBD2,.,TRBV20-1,TGCAGTGCTAGAGCCCCGGGAGGGCCTTTTCGTGAGCAGTTCTTC,CSARAPGGPFREQFF
TRBJ1-1,.,.,TRBV20-1,TGCAGTGCCGTAATCAGGGTTGTCGAGACTGAAGCTTTCTTT,CSAVIRVVETEAFF
TRBJ1-5,.,.,TRBV6-5,TGTGCCAGCAGTTACTCAACAGGCGTTCAGCCCCAGCATTTT,CASSYSTGVQPQHF
TRBJ1-1,.,.,TRBV9,TGTGCCAGCAGCGCTCAGGGAGATGGGGAAGCTTTCTTT,CASSAQGDGEAFF
TRBJ2-7,.,.,TRBV5-4,TGTGCCAGCAGCTTGGAGGCTTCCTACGAGCAGTACTTC,CASSLEASYEQYF
TRBJ1-2,.,.,TRBV13,TGTGCCAGCAGCTTAGGAGGGATTGGCTACACCTTC,CASSLGGIGYTF
TRBJ2-7,.,.,TRBV6-2/TRBV6-3,TGTGCCAGCAGGAATGAGTGGTACGAGCAGTACTTC,CASRNEWYEQYF
TRBJ2-5,TRBD2,.,TRBV6-5,TGTGCCAGCAGCTCTCGGGGGGGGGAAGAGACCCAGTACTTC,CASSSRGGEETQYF
TRBJ2-1,.,.,TRBV2,TGTGCCACCAGGACCCACAATGAGCAGTTCTTC,CATRTHNEQFF
TRBJ2-3,.,.,TRBV6-4,TGTGCCAGCAGTGTGGGGGCCACAGATACGCAGTATTTT,CASSVGATDTQYF
TRBJ1-2,.,.,TRBV20-1,TGCAGTGGAGAGGAAACCGAAATTAACTATGGCTACACCTTC,CSGEETEINYGYTF
TRBJ2-5,.,.,TRBV14,TGTGCCAGCAGCCAAGAAGACTACCCCCAAGAGACCCAGTACTTC,CASSQEDYPQETQYF
TRBJ2-5,.,.,TRBV15,TGTGCCACCAGCAGAGATGGGGCCGGGGGAGAGACCCAGTACTTC,CATSRDGAGGETQYF
TRBJ2-4,TRBD1,.,TRBV13,TGTGCCAGCAGCAAGAGACAGGGTCCCAAAAACATTCAGTACTTC,CASSKRQGPKNIQYF
TRBJ1-5,TRBD1,once,TRBV3-1,TGTGCCAGCAGCCAAGGACAGGGTTTGAGGTATAGCAATCAGCCCCAGCATTTT,CASSQGQGLRYSNQPQHF
TRBJ2-1,.,once,TRBV29-1,TGCAGCGGCCTAGGGGGAGCGCCGAGCTCCTACAATGAGCAGTTCTTC,CSGLGGAPSSYNEQFF
TRBJ1-2,.,.,TRBV20-1,TGCAGTGCTAGGCCAACAGGGCGGGACTATGGCTACACCTTC,CSARPTGRDYGYTF
TRBJ2-1,.,.,TRBV5-1,TGCGCCAGCAGGGCAGGAACCCATGAGCAGTTCTTC,CASRAGTHEQFF
TRBJ2-7,.,once,TRBV5-6,TGTGCCAGCAGCCCGGACGGGAACGGGGACGAGCAGTACTTC,CASSPDGNGDEQYF
TRBJ2-7,TRBD1,.,TRBV27,TGTGCCGTCGGGGGGACAGGGTCAAGCGAGCAGTACTTC,CAVGGTGSSEQYF
TRBJ1-1,.,.,TRBV30,TGTGCCTGGAGGGGACACCTGAACACTGAAGCTTTCTTT,CAWRGHLNTEAFF
TRBJ2-7,.,.,TRBV20-1,TGCAGTGCTAATTTACTCCACCTCCCCTACGAGCAGTACTTC,CSANLLHLPYEQYF
TRBJ1-1,.,.,TRBV12-3/TRBV12-4,TGTGCCAGCAGTGACAGGAAAATGAACACTGAAGCTTTCTTT,CASSDRKMNTEAFF
TRBJ2-1,.,once,TRBV12-5,TGTGCTTCCTCTGGGGGCTACAATGAGCAGTTCTTC,CASSGGYNEQFF
TRBJ2-1,.,.,TRBV9,TGTGCCAGCAGCTCGGAGGGTGAGCAGTTCTTC,CASSSEGEQFF
TRBJ2-2,TRBD1,.,TRBV6-5,TGTGCCAGCAGTTACGGGGACAGGAACACCGGGGAGCTGTTTTTT,CASSYGDRNTGELFF
TRBJ1-5,.,.,TRBV24-1,TGTGCCACCAGGCGTGATAGCAATCAGCCCCAGCATTTT,CATRRDSNQPQHF
TRBJ2-3,.,.,TRBV28,TGTGCCAGCAGTTTCCCAATCCGGGACAACACAGATACGCAGTATTTT,CASSFPIRDNTDTQYF
TRBJ2-1,.,.,TRBV14,TGTGCCAGCAGCCACTCAGGGGTCAATGAGCAGTTCTTC,CASSHSGVNEQFF